The 8 T cell receptor beta chains presented below share a single source sample, sequenced in a study of OX40 agonist ivuxolimab in advanced cancers. Clones were sequenced by immunoSEQ multiplex PCR, and TCRdb holds only the in-frame ones, with some missing. The table lists around 16,000 clones, about 86% of them singletons. This specimen was CD4+ or CD8+ T cells sorted from blood, taken in a trial of the OX40 agonist ivuxolimab. The receptors originated from an adult with an advanced solid tumor such as melanoma, head and neck, liver or kidney cancer.

V is TRBV18 and J is TRBJ2-2; possibly TRBD1 for D (6 bases). The germline V gene has CDR1 KGHSH and CDR2 LQKENI. This CDR3 has 14 amino acids. V was trimmed by 0 bases and J by 7 bases, leaving 9 bases between them. CDR3 region: CASSPPSGVGELFF. The CDR3 DNA is TGTGCCAGCTCACCACCGTCAGGGGTCGGGGAGCTGTTTTTT.

The chain carries TRBV5-6 and TRBJ1-2; D remains unclear. Germline CDR1 SGHDT, CDR2 YYEEEE. The CDR3 has 18 amino acids. The V end was cut by 0 bases, the J end by 0 bases, with 18 bases between. The DNA for the CDR3 is TGTGCCAGCAGCTTGGGAGAGACACGGAGGAAAACTAACTATGGCTACACCTTC. It encodes CASSLGETRRKTNYGYTF.

The chain has TRBV5-1 and TRBJ2-1; no reliable D call. This CDR3 comprises 13 residues. The ends were cut back, 0 bases at V and 9 bases at J, with 10 bases in the middle. Per the germline V gene, CDR1 is SGHRS and CDR2 is YFSETQ. The chain's CDR3 is CASSLDPASEQFF. CDR3 DNA: TGCGCCAGCAGCTTGGATCCGGCTAGTGAGCAGTTCTTC.

The J gene is TRBJ2-7, the V gene TRBV5-5; tentatively, D is TRBD1 or TRBD2 (5 bases each). This CDR3 region has 16 residues. Germline CDR1 and CDR2: SGHKS and YYEKEE (reference sequence). V was shortened by 3 bases and J by 0 bases, with 16 bases between the two germline ends. CDR3 DNA sequence: TGTGCCAGCAGCTCAAACGGGGCGAAAAGCTCCTACGAGCAGTACTTC. Residues: CASSSNGAKSSYEQYF.

V gene TRBV9 combines with J gene TRBJ2-5; tentative D call: TRBD1 (6 bases). The V gene lost 0 bases and the J gene lost 5 bases, with 11 bases spanning the gap. Germline V gene data show CDR1 as SGDLS and CDR2 as YYNGEE. CDR3 length: 14 residues. The CDR3 bases are TGTGCCAGCAGCGTAGGTCACACAGGGGAGACCCAGTACTTC. Amino acid sequence: CASSVGHTGETQYF.

The rearrangement uses TRBV2 and TRBJ2-1; D is ambiguous. The germline gives CDR1 SNHLY, CDR2 FYNNEI. The CDR3 totals 14 residues. With 3 bases removed from V and 9 bases from J, the gap between germline ends came to 15 bases. Here the CDR3 reads CASSEVRQVGEQFF. The CDR3, as DNA: TGTGCCAGCAGTGAGGTACGCCAGGTGGGTGAGCAGTTCTTC.

The genes are TRBV29-1 and TRBJ2-7; D perhaps matches TRBD2 (6 bases). Trimming cost V 5 bases and J 9 bases, with 23 bases left between them. The CDR3 totals 14 residues. Germline V gives CDR1 SQVTM, CDR2 ANQGSEA. CDR3 nucleotides: TGCAGCGTTTGCTCGCGGGGCCCGCCTACGATGCAGTACTTC. It specifies CSVCSRGPPTMQYF.

In nucleotides, the CDR3 is TGTGCCAGCAGCTCTCAGGGGAATAATTCACCCCTCCACTTT. It codes for CASSSQGNNSPLHF. The chain has TRBV5-4 and TRBJ1-6, with a tentative D call TRBD1 (6 bases). The CDR3 consists of 14 residues. In germline, CDR1 is SGHNT, CDR2 YYREEE (reference sequence). Trimming took 3 bases from V and 5 from J, leaving 9 bases between them.